The 10 T cell receptor beta chains below come from one sample, sequenced in a study of beta chain features in type 1 diabetes. All of the isolated RNA was reverse transcribed, so expressed TCRB transcripts were sequenced. Measured with immunoSEQ multiplex PCR; TCRdb has only the in-frame clones, and not every one. The data hold some 99,000 clones, with around 40% observed a single time. Sequencing was done on a sample of stem cell memory CD4+ T cells from blood. All receptors derive from a woman between 18 and 29 years old in good health.

This clone was seen just once. The chain uses TRBV5-1 and TRBJ2-1; 7 bases match TRBD1. This CDR3 has 15 residues. Germline V gives CDR1 SGHRS, CDR2 YFSETQ. After removal of 0 bases from V and 8 bases from J, the junction contained 8 bases not matched to a gene. The CDR3 region has the DNA TGCGCCAGCAGCTTGGGACAGGGAGTTTTGGATGAGCAGTTCTTC. Its protein is CASSLGQGVLDEQFF.

This clone has only a few counts. The chain combines TRBV29-1 with TRBJ1-2, with D possibly being TRBD1 (6 bases). The germline V gene encodes CDR1 SQVTM and CDR2 ANQGSEA. This CDR3 region has 12 residues. V dropped 3 bases and J dropped 4 bases, with 9 bases sitting between them. CDR3 nucleotides: TGCAGCGTTGAGAGGGGGTCCTATGGCTACACCTTC. Its protein is CSVERGSYGYTF.

This clone has only a few counts. This chain uses TRBV11-2 with TRBJ2-5; D possibly corresponds to TRBD2 (6 bases). The germline V gene encodes CDR1 SGHAT and CDR2 FQNNGV. CDR3 length: 14 residues. Trimming shortened V by 7 bases and J by 1 base, and 13 bases separated the two germline ends. DNA for the CDR3: TGTGCCAGCAAGGCAGGACTAATCCAAGAGACCCAGTACTTC. Translation gives CASKAGLIQETQYF.

V and J are TRBV5-6 and TRBJ2-3; 13 positions agree with TRBD2. V shed 4 bases, J shed 1 base, and the junction held 6 bases outside the gene matches. The germline V gene encodes CDR1 SGHDT and CDR2 YYEEEE. CDR3 length: 17 residues. The CDR3: CASSGGLAGVGTDTQYF. CDR3 bases: TGTGCCAGCAGCGGCGGACTAGCGGGAGTGGGCACAGATACGCAGTATTTT.

In its sample, this clone was seen a few times. The chain links TRBV10-3 to TRBJ2-3; maybe TRBD1 (6 bases). The CDR3 is 13 amino acids. Per the germline V gene, CDR1 is ENHRY and CDR2 is SYGVKD. Trimming shortened V by 6 bases and J by 6 bases, and 13 bases separated the two germline ends. The CDR3 here is CAISLDSPDTQYF. For the CDR3, the DNA is TGTGCCATCAGCTTGGACAGTCCCGATACGCAGTATTTT.

Remarks on this clone: One end of the junction varies from germline; a read error may be responsible. The chain couples TRBV7-9 to TRBJ2-7, with a possible D match to TRBD2 (7 bases). Germline V gene data show CDR1 as SEHNR and CDR2 as FQNEAQ (reference sequence). CDR3 length equals 17 residues. The DNA of the CDR3 is TGCGCCAGCAGCTCTCCTCGGGGAGGGGGGAAATCCTACGAGCAGTACTTC. As protein: CASSSPRGGGKSYEQYF.

In this sample, this clone turned up a few times. The J gene is TRBJ2-4, the V gene TRBV6-5, with 8 bases that match TRBD1. This CDR3 contains 12 residues. V lost 6 bases to trimming and J lost 12 bases; unmatched junction nucleotides: 7. Germline CDR1 MNHEY, CDR2 SVGAGI. The CDR3 loop reads CASRNQGAHQYF. Written as DNA, the CDR3 is TGTGCCAGCAGAAACCAGGGGGCGCATCAGTACTTC.

CDR3 in amino acids: CASSSVEPGLAGLDEQFF. CDR3 in DNA: TGTGCCAGCAGCTCCGTTGAGCCGGGACTAGCTGGTTTGGATGAGCAGTTCTTC. The gene calls are TRBV7-3 and TRBJ2-1; 9 nucleotides align to TRBD2. Germline V gene lookup returns CDR1 SGHTA and CDR2 FQGTGA. The CDR3 runs to 18 residues. V shed 4 bases, J shed 8 bases, and the junction held 18 bases outside the gene matches.

This clone was seen only a few times. The J gene is TRBJ1-1, the V gene TRBV7-9, with 7 bases aligning to TRBD1. Germline assignment: CDR1 SEHNR and CDR2 FQNEAQ (reference sequence). V was clipped by 6 bases and J by 3 bases; unmatched bases: 7. The CDR3 extends over 14 amino acids. This CDR3 reads CASRRTGWDTEAFF. Written as DNA, the CDR3 is TGTGCCAGCAGACGGACAGGTTGGGACACTGAAGCTTTCTTT.

The rearrangement joins TRBV5-4 to TRBJ2-7, with 10 positions matching TRBD2. The CDR3 runs 16 residues. V shed 5 bases, J shed 3 bases, and the junction held 11 bases outside the gene matches. The germline V gene encodes CDR1 SGHNT and CDR2 YYREEE (reference sequence). This CDR3 is CASRDPLAGVNYEQYF. CDR3 DNA: TGTGCCAGCAGAGACCCTCTAGCGGGAGTCAACTACGAGCAGTACTTC.